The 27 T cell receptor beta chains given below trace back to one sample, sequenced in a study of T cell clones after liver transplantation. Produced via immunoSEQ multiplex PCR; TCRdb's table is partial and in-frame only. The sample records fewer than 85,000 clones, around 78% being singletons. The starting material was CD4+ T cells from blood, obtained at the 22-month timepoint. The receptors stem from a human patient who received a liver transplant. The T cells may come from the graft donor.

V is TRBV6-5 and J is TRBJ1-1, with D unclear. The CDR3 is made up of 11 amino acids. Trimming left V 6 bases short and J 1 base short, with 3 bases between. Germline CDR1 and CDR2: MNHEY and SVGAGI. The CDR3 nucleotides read TGTGCCAGCAGCGGGAACACTGAAGCTTTCTTT. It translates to CASSGNTEAFF.

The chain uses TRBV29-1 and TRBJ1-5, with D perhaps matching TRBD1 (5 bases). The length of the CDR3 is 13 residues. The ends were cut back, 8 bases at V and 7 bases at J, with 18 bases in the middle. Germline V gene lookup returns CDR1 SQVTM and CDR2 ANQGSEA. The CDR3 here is CSTERSGDQPQHF. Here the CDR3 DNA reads TGCAGCACGGAGAGAAGCGGGGACCAGCCCCAGCATTTT.

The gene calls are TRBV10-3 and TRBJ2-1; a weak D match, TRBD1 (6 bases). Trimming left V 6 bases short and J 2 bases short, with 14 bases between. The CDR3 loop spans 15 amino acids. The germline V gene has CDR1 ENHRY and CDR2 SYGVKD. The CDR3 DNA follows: TGTGCCATCAGGGGGGCCCGAGGGGCCTACAATGAGCAGTTCTTC. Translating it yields CAIRGARGAYNEQFF.

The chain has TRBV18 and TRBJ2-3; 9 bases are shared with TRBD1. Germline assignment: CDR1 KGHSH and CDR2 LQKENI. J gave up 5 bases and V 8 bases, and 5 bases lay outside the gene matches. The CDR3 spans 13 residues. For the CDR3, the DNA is TGTGCCAGCACGACAGGGGGAGTAGATACGCAGTATTTT. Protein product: CASTTGGVDTQYF.

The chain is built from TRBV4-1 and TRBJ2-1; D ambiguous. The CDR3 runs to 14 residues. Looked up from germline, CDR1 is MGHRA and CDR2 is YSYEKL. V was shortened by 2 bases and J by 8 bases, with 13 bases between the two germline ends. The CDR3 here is CASSQFWVIDEQFF. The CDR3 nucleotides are TGCGCCAGCAGCCAATTCTGGGTAATCGATGAGCAGTTCTTC.

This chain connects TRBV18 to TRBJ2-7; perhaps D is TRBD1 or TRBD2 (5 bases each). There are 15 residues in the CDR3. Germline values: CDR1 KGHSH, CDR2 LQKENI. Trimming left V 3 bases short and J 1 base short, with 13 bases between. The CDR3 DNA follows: TGTGCCAGCTCACCCCCGGCCGGGGCGTCCTACGAGCAGTACTTC. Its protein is CASSPPAGASYEQYF.

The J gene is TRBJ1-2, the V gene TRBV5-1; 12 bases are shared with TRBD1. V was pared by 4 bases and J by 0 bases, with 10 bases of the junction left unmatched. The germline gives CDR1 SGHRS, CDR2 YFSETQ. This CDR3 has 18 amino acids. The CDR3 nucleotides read TGCGCCAGCAGCCGGTCGTCGGGACAGGGGGCCTCTAACTATGGCTACACCTTC. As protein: CASSRSSGQGASNYGYTF.

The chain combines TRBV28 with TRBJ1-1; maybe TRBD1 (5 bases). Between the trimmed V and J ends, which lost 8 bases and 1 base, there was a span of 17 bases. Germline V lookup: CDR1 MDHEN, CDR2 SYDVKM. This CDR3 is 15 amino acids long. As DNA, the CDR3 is TGTGCCAGCGCCACAGCAGGGCTCTCGAACACTGAAGCTTTCTTT. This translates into CASATAGLSNTEAFF.

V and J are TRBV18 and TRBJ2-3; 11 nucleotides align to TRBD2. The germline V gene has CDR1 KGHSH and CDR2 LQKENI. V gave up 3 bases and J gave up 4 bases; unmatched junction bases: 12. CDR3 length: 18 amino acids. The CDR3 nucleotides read TGTGCCAGCTCACCCCTAGCGGGGGGATATGATGGCGCAGATACGCAGTATTTT. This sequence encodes CASSPLAGGYDGADTQYF.

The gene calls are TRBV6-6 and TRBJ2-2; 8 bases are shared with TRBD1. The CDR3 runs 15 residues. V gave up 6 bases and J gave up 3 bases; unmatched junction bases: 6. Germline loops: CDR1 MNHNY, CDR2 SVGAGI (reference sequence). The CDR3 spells CASRTQGVDTGELFF. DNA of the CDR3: TGTGCCAGCAGAACACAGGGGGTCGACACCGGGGAGCTGTTTTTT.

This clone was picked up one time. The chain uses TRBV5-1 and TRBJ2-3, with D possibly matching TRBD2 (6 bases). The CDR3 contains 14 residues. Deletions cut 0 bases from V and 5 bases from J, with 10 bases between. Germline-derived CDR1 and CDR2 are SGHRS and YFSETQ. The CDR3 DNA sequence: TGCGCCAGCAGCTTGGAGGGAGCGGGAGATACGCAGTATTTT. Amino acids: CASSLEGAGDTQYF.

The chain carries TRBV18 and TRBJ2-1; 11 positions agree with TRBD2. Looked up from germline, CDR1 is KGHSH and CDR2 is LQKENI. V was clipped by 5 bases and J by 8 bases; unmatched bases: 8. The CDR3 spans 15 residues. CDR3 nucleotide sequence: TGTGCCAGCTCAACAACTAGCGGGGGTCGCGATGAGCAGTTCTTC. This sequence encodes CASSTTSGGRDEQFF.

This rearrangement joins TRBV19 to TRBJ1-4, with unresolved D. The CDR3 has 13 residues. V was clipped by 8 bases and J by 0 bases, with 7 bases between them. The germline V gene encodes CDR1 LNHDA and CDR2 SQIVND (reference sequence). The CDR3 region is CASRATTNEKLFF. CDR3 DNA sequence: TGTGCCAGTCGGGCAACAACTAATGAAAAACTGTTTTTT.

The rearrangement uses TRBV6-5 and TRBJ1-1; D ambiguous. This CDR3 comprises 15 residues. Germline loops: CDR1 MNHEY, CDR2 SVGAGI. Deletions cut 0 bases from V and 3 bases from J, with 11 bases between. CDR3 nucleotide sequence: TGTGCCAGCAGTTACTCTGCAGTTACGCACACTGAAGCTTTCTTT. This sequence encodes CASSYSAVTHTEAFF.

The CDR3 loop reads CASSPTSGKTDTQYF. CDR3 DNA: TGTGCCAGCAGCCCTACTAGCGGGAAGACAGATACGCAGTATTTT. The chain is built from TRBV5-4 and TRBJ2-3; 10 nucleotides agree with TRBD2. The CDR3 is made up of 15 amino acids. Trimming cost V 4 bases and J 3 bases; bases outside gene matches: 5. Germline V gives CDR1 SGHNT, CDR2 YYREEE (reference sequence).

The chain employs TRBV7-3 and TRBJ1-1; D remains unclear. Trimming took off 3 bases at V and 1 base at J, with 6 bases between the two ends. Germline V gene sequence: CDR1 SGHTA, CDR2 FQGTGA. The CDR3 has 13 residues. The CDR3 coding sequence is TGTGCCAGCAGCTTCAGCAGGAACACTGAAGCTTTCTTT. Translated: CASSFSRNTEAFF.

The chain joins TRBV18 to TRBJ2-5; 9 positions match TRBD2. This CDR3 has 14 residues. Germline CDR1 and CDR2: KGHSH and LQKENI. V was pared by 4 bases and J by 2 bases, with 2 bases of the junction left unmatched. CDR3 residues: CASSQTSGQETQYF. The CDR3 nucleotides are TGTGCCAGCTCACAGACTAGCGGTCAAGAGACCCAGTACTTC.

This CDR3 is CASSLSSGAGNTIYF. In nucleotides, the CDR3 is TGTGCCAGCAGCTTATCGTCAGGTGCTGGAAACACCATATATTTT. The chain combines TRBV7-2 with TRBJ1-3; unclear D gene. With 2 bases removed from V and 2 bases from J, the gap between germline ends came to 10 bases. The germline V gene has CDR1 SGHTA and CDR2 FQGNSA. The CDR3 totals 15 residues.

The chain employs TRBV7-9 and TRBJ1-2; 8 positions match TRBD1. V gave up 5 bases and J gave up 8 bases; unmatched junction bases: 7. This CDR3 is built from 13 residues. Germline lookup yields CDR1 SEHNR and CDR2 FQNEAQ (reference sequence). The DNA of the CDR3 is TGTGCCAGCAGCCTGGACAGGGAAGGAGGCTACACCTTC. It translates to CASSLDREGGYTF.

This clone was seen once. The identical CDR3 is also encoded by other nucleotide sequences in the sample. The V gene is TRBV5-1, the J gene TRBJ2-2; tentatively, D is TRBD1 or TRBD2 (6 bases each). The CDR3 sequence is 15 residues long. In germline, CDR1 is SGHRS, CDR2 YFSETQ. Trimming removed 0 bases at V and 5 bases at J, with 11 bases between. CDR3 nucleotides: TGCGCCAGCAGCTTGGAGGGGGGCCGAACCGGGGAGCTGTTTTTT. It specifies CASSLEGGRTGELFF.

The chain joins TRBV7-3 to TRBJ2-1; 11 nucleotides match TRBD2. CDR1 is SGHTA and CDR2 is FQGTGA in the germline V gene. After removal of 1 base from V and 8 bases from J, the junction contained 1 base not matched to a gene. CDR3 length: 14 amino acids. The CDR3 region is CASSLSSGRDEQFF. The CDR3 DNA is TGTGCCAGCAGCTTAAGTAGCGGGAGGGATGAGCAGTTCTTC.

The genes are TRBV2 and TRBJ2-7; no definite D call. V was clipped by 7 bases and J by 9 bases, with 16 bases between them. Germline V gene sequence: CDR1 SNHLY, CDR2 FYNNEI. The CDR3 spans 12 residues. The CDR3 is CASISYTIRQYF. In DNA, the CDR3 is TGTGCCAGCATCAGTTACACGATAAGGCAGTACTTC.

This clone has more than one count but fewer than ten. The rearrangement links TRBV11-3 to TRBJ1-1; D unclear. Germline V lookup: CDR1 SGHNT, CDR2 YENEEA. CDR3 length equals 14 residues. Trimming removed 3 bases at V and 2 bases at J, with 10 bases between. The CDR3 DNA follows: TGTGCCAGCAGCTTGGACTCCTCCAACACTGAAGCTTTCTTT. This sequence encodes CASSLDSSNTEAFF.

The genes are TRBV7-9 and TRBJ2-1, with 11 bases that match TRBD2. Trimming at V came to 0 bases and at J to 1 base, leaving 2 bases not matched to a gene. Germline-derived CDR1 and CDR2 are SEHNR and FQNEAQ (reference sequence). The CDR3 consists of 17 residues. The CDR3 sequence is CASSLATSGASYNEQFF. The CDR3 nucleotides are TGTGCCAGCAGCTTAGCGACTAGCGGGGCGTCCTACAATGAGCAGTTCTTC.

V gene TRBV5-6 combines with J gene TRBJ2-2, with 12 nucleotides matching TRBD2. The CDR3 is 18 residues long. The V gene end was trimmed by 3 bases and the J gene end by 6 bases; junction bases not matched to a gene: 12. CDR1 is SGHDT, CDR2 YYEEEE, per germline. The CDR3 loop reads CASSSRRLAGVGAGELFF. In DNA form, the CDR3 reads TGTGCCAGCAGCTCGCGCAGACTAGCGGGAGTCGGCGCCGGGGAGCTGTTTTTT.

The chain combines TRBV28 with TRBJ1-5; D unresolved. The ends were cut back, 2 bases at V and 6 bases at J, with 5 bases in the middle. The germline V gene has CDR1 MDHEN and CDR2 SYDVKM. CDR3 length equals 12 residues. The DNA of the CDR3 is TGTGCCAGCAGTTTAAAGGGTCAGCCCCAGCATTTT. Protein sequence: CASSLKGQPQHF.

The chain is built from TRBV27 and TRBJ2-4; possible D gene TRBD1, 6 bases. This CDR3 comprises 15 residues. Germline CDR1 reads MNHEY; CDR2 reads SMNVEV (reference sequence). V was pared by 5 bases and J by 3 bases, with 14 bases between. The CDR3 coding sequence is TGTGCCAGCAGTCCCTGGACAGTCGGCAAAAACATTCAGTACTTC. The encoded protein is CASSPWTVGKNIQYF.